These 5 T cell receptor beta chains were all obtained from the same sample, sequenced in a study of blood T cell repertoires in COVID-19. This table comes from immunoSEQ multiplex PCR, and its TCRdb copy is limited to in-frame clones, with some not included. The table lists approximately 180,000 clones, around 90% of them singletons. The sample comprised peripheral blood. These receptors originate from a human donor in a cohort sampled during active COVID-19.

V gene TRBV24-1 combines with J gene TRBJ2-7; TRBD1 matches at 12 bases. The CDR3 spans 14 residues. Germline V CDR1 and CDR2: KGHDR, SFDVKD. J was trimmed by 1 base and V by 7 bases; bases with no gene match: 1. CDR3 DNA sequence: TGTGCCACCAGGGGACAGGGGGCATCCTACGAGCAGTACTTC. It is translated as CATRGQGASYEQYF.

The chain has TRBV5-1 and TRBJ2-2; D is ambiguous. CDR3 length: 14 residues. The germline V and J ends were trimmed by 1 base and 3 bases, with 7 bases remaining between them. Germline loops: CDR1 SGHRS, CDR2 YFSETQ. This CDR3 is CASSLRYDTGELFF. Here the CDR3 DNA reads TGCGCCAGCAGCTTGCGGTACGACACCGGGGAGCTGTTTTTT. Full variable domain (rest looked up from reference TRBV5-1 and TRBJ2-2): KAGVTQTPRYLIKTRGQQVTLSCSPISGHRSVSWYQQTPGQGLQFLFEYFSETQRNKGNFPGRFSGRQFSNSRSEMNVSTLELGDSALYLCASSLRYDTGELFFGEGSRLTVL.

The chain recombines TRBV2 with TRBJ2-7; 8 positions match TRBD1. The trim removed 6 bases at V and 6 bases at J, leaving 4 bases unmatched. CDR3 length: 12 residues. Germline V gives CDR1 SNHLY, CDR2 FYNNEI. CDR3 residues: CASRGTGPEQYF. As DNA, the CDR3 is TGTGCCAGCAGGGGGACAGGTCCCGAGCAGTACTTC.

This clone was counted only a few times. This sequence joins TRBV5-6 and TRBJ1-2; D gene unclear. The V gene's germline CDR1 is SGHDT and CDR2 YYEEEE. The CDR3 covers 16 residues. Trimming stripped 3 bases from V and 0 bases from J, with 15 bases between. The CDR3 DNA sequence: TGTGCCAGCAGCTCCCCAGGAGGGTTAGCTAACTATGGCTACACCTTC. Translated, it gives CASSSPGGLANYGYTF.

In DNA form, the CDR3 reads TGCAGCGTCTCCAGGGGAGCAACCTACAATGAGCAGTTCTTC. This codes for CSVSRGATYNEQFF. This chain joins TRBV29-1 and TRBJ2-1, with D tentatively TRBD1 (6 bases). Looked up from germline, CDR1 is SQVTM and CDR2 is ANQGSEA. The length of the CDR3 is 14 residues. V lost 6 bases and J 2 bases, leaving 14 bases between the germline ends.